A selection of T cell receptor beta chains follows, all from one sample in a study of cytomegalovirus exposure and HLA in healthy donors. This table comes from immunoSEQ multiplex PCR, and its TCRdb copy is limited to in-frame clones, with some not included. Recorded for this sample: 100,000 to 150,000 clones. The sequenced material came from PBMCs. These receptor sequences come from a woman in her thirties or forties in good health and CMV-seronegative. Both conserved end residues are part of each CDR3. The order of the fields is CDR3 protein, CDR3 DNA, J gene, D gene, V gene. The D gene is left open where the match is weak.

CDR3aa: CASSTTGGNNQPQHF
CDR3nt: TGTGCCAGCAGCACGACAGGGGGCAACAATCAGCCCCAGCATTTT
j_gene: TRBJ1-5
d_gene: TRBD1
v_gene: TRBV9

CDR3aa: CASSAQGNYNSPLHF
CDR3nt: TGTGCCAGCAGTGCACAGGGTAACTATAATTCACCCCTCCACTTT
j_gene: TRBJ1-6
d_gene: .
v_gene: TRBV27

CDR3aa: CASSFGVTTGELFF
CDR3nt: TGTGCCAGCAGCTTCGGGGTAACCACCGGGGAGCTGTTTTTT
j_gene: TRBJ2-2
d_gene: .
v_gene: TRBV7-9

CDR3aa: CASSLQQLNTEAFF
CDR3nt: TGTGCCAGCAGCTTACAACAGTTGAACACTGAAGCTTTCTTT
j_gene: TRBJ1-1
d_gene: .
v_gene: TRBV11-1

CDR3aa: CASRPPGLAGNEQFF
CDR3nt: TGTGCCAGCAGACCCCCGGGACTAGCAGGTAATGAGCAGTTCTTC
j_gene: TRBJ2-1
d_gene: TRBD2
v_gene: TRBV7-2

CDR3aa: CASSPPGLKDEAFF
CDR3nt: TGTGCCAGCAGCCCACCGGGGTTAAAGGACGAAGCTTTCTTT
j_gene: TRBJ1-1
d_gene: .
v_gene: TRBV6-5

CDR3aa: CASSLDGFMNTEAFF
CDR3nt: TGTGCCAGCAGCTTGGACGGGTTTATGAACACTGAAGCTTTCTTT
j_gene: TRBJ1-1
d_gene: .
v_gene: TRBV5-4

CDR3aa: CASSNSDRGRFGYTF
CDR3nt: TGTGCCAGCAGTAACTCCGACAGGGGGCGGTTTGGCTACACCTTC
j_gene: TRBJ1-2
d_gene: TRBD1
v_gene: TRBV27

CDR3aa: CASSYSPSGTQYF
CDR3nt: TGTGCCAGCAGTTACTCCCCCTCGGGAACGCAGTATTTT
j_gene: TRBJ2-3
d_gene: .
v_gene: TRBV6-5

CDR3aa: CASSSTGARNTEAFF
CDR3nt: TGTGCCAGCAGTTCAACAGGGGCCAGGAACACTGAAGCTTTCTTT
j_gene: TRBJ1-1
d_gene: TRBD1
v_gene: TRBV28

CDR3aa: CASSRQGSYEQYF
CDR3nt: TGTGCCAGCAGTCGGCAGGGTTCCTACGAGCAGTACTTC
j_gene: TRBJ2-7
d_gene: .
v_gene: TRBV6-5

CDR3aa: CASSLQRGMNNEQFF
CDR3nt: TGTGCCAGCAGCTTGCAGCGGGGGATGAACAATGAGCAGTTCTTC
j_gene: TRBJ2-1
d_gene: TRBD2
v_gene: TRBV7-2

CDR3aa: CASSLVSGGDNEQFF
CDR3nt: TGTGCCAGCAGCCTCGTTAGCGGGGGGGACAATGAGCAGTTCTTC
j_gene: TRBJ2-1
d_gene: TRBD2
v_gene: TRBV7-3

CDR3aa: CASSPSSNYGYTF
CDR3nt: TGTGCCAGCAGTCCAAGCTCTAACTATGGCTACACCTTC
j_gene: TRBJ1-2
d_gene: .
v_gene: TRBV5-8

CDR3aa: CASSQLGQYEQYF
CDR3nt: TGCGCCAGCAGCCAGCTCGGACAATACGAGCAGTACTTC
j_gene: TRBJ2-7
d_gene: .
v_gene: TRBV4-3

CDR3aa: CASSPRLPGQTKNTGELFF
CDR3nt: TGTGCCAGCTCACCCCGTCTACCGGGACAGACAAAGAACACCGGGGAGCTGTTTTTT
j_gene: TRBJ2-2
d_gene: TRBD1
v_gene: TRBV18

CDR3aa: CASSLDRANYGYTF
CDR3nt: TGCGCCAGCAGCTTGGACAGGGCTAACTATGGCTACACCTTC
j_gene: TRBJ1-2
d_gene: .
v_gene: TRBV5-1

CDR3aa: CATSSQGSRDEQYF
CDR3nt: TGTGCCACCAGCAGCCAGGGCAGCCGTGACGAGCAGTACTTC
j_gene: TRBJ2-7
d_gene: .
v_gene: TRBV15

CDR3aa: CASSRTKTGASSYEQYF
CDR3nt: TGCGCCAGCAGCCGGACTAAGACAGGGGCGAGCTCCTACGAGCAGTACTTC
j_gene: TRBJ2-7
d_gene: TRBD1
v_gene: TRBV4-3

CDR3aa: CASSLFRVQYF
CDR3nt: TGTGCCAGCAGCTTGTTCAGGGTGCAGTACTTC
j_gene: TRBJ2-7
d_gene: .
v_gene: TRBV5-8

CDR3aa: CASSRAGTESGEQYF
CDR3nt: TGTGCCAGTAGCAGGGCCGGGACAGAGTCGGGAGAGCAGTACTTC
j_gene: TRBJ2-7
d_gene: TRBD1
v_gene: TRBV19

CDR3aa: CASSSLTGTPHGYTF
CDR3nt: TGTGCCAGCAGTTCCTTAACAGGGACACCCCATGGCTACACCTTC
j_gene: TRBJ1-2
d_gene: .
v_gene: TRBV28

CDR3aa: CASSSGTVYNSPLHF
CDR3nt: TGCGCCAGCAGTTCCGGGACAGTCTATAATTCACCCCTCCACTTT
j_gene: TRBJ1-6
d_gene: TRBD1
v_gene: TRBV10-2

CDR3aa: CASSGFQGTEAFF
CDR3nt: TGTGCCAGCAGCGGCTTTCAGGGAACTGAAGCTTTCTTT
j_gene: TRBJ1-1
d_gene: .
v_gene: TRBV7-3

CDR3aa: CASSIRGRVGQETQYF
CDR3nt: TGTGCCAGTAGTATTAGGGGTAGGGTAGGTCAAGAGACCCAGTACTTC
j_gene: TRBJ2-5
d_gene: .
v_gene: TRBV19

CDR3aa: CATSLRDRSYEQYF
CDR3nt: TGTGCCACCAGCCTAAGGGACAGGAGCTACGAGCAGTACTTC
j_gene: TRBJ2-7
d_gene: TRBD1
v_gene: TRBV15

CDR3aa: CASSDGQGARAFF
CDR3nt: TGTGCCAGCAGCGACGGACAGGGGGCGAGAGCTTTCTTT
j_gene: TRBJ1-1
d_gene: TRBD1
v_gene: TRBV5-6

CDR3aa: CASSLQPGQGFEKLFF
CDR3nt: TGTGCCAGCAGTTTACAACCCGGACAGGGGTTCGAAAAACTGTTTTTT
j_gene: TRBJ1-4
d_gene: TRBD1
v_gene: TRBV27

CDR3aa: CASSVTGNTEAFF
CDR3nt: TGTGCCAGCAGCGTTACAGGGAACACTGAAGCTTTCTTT
j_gene: TRBJ1-1
d_gene: .
v_gene: TRBV7-8

CDR3aa: CASSKRGRNEAFF
CDR3nt: TGTGCCAGCAGCAAAAGGGGGAGAAATGAAGCTTTCTTT
j_gene: TRBJ1-1
d_gene: .
v_gene: TRBV6-5

CDR3aa: CASSITTTGAGGYTF
CDR3nt: TGTGCCAGCAGTATCACCACCACAGGGGCTGGAGGCTACACCTTC
j_gene: TRBJ1-2
d_gene: TRBD1
v_gene: TRBV13

CDR3aa: CASNLGGADTQYF
CDR3nt: TGCGCCAGCAACTTGGGGGGGGCAGATACGCAGTATTTT
j_gene: TRBJ2-3
d_gene: TRBD2
v_gene: TRBV5-1

CDR3aa: CASSVTGQGPYNEQFF
CDR3nt: TGTGCCAGCAGCGTAACAGGACAGGGCCCCTACAATGAGCAGTTCTTC
j_gene: TRBJ2-1
d_gene: TRBD1
v_gene: TRBV9

CDR3aa: CARDPGQATDTQYF
CDR3nt: TGCGCCAGAGATCCGGGACAGGCGACAGATACGCAGTATTTT
j_gene: TRBJ2-3
d_gene: TRBD1
v_gene: TRBV10-1

CDR3aa: CASSAGGGDEKLFF
CDR3nt: TGTGCCAGCAGCGCAGGGGGCGGGGATGAAAAACTGTTTTTT
j_gene: TRBJ1-4
d_gene: TRBD1
v_gene: TRBV7-9

CDR3aa: CASSRLTGGSGANVLTF
CDR3nt: TGTGCCAGCAGTCGCTTGACAGGGGGCTCTGGGGCCAACGTCCTGACTTTC
j_gene: TRBJ2-6
d_gene: TRBD1
v_gene: TRBV27

CDR3aa: CASSPVQGQGGYTF
CDR3nt: TGTGCCAGCAGCCCGGTACAGGGGCAGGGTGGCTACACCTTC
j_gene: TRBJ1-2
d_gene: TRBD1
v_gene: TRBV16

CDR3aa: CASSPLRAGQETQYF
CDR3nt: TGTGCCAGTAGCCCCTTGAGAGCAGGCCAAGAGACCCAGTACTTC
j_gene: TRBJ2-5
d_gene: .
v_gene: TRBV19

CDR3aa: CASSLVGDTEAFF
CDR3nt: TGTGCCAGCAGCTTAGTAGGGGACACTGAAGCTTTCTTT
j_gene: TRBJ1-1
d_gene: .
v_gene: TRBV7-9

CDR3aa: CASSPGEVGALRGYTF
CDR3nt: TGTGCCAGCTCACCAGGAGAGGTGGGGGCTCTTCGCGGCTACACCTTC
j_gene: TRBJ1-2
d_gene: .
v_gene: TRBV18

CDR3aa: CASSRDTQTQYF
CDR3nt: TGCGCCAGCAGCCGGGACACCCAGACCCAGTACTTC
j_gene: TRBJ2-5
d_gene: .
v_gene: TRBV5-1

CDR3aa: CASSLRASLRGETQYF
CDR3nt: TGTGCCAGCAGCTTAAGAGCCAGCCTGCGGGGAGAGACCCAGTACTTC
j_gene: TRBJ2-5
d_gene: .
v_gene: TRBV7-3

CDR3aa: CASRRLGRAVHYGYTF
CDR3nt: TGTGCCAGCAGACGTTTGGGCAGGGCGGTACACTATGGCTACACCTTC
j_gene: TRBJ1-2
d_gene: .
v_gene: TRBV25-1

CDR3aa: CASSAAGGEAFF
CDR3nt: TGTGCCAGCAGCGCAGCCGGGGGAGAAGCTTTCTTT
j_gene: TRBJ1-1
d_gene: .
v_gene: TRBV9

CDR3aa: CASSLGLAGILYNEQFF
CDR3nt: TGTGCCAGCAGCTTGGGACTAGCGGGGATTTTATACAATGAGCAGTTCTTC
j_gene: TRBJ2-1
d_gene: TRBD2
v_gene: TRBV7-9

CDR3aa: CASSLRENTGGEAFF
CDR3nt: TGTGCCAGTAGTCTACGGGAAAATACCGGCGGTGAAGCTTTCTTT
j_gene: TRBJ1-1
d_gene: .
v_gene: TRBV19

CDR3aa: CASSGTGTWGYTF
CDR3nt: TGTGCCAGCAGTGGGACAGGGACCTGGGGCTACACCTTC
j_gene: TRBJ1-2
d_gene: TRBD1
v_gene: TRBV28